Sequencing of this TCR beta chain was carried out in a study of a mutant IDH1 vaccine in newly diagnosed glioma. Time point noted: week 23, last vaccination. Topical imiquimod accompanied each vaccine dose, which consisted of 300 ug of mutant IDH1 20-mer peptide. The germline gives CDR1 SGHTA, CDR2 FQGNSA. This CDR3 has 14 amino acids. Trimming left V 1 base short and J 0 bases short, with 6 bases between. Using immunoSEQ multiplex PCR, the repertoire was profiled, and TCRdb retains in-frame clones only, with some absent. Counted here are over 50,000 clones, about 80% occurring once; the ten biggest clones make up 10% to 15%. Comments on this clone: The target antigen is unknown.

This sequence originates from a man between 18 and 29 years old with glioma. This chain connects TRBV7-2 to TRBJ1-1; D gene ambiguous. The sequencing here drew on PBMCs, taken from a glioma patient whose treatment included an IDH1 peptide vaccine. The CDR3, as DNA: TGTGCCAGCAGCTTAGGTTGGATGAACACTGAAGCTTTCTTT. Its translation is CASSLGWMNTEAFF.